The 24 T cell receptor beta chains presented below share a single source sample, sequenced in a study of blood T cell repertoires in COVID-19. Clones were read by immunoSEQ multiplex PCR, and TCRdb kept only the in-frame ones, dropping some. The sample consists of 100,000 to 150,000 clones, roughly 84% of them appearing once. The sequenced sample consisted of PBMCs or T cells enriched from blood (not recorded which). The receptors originated from a woman in her 30s who had recovered from COVID-19.

The rearrangement links TRBV30 to TRBJ2-7, with D possibly TRBD2 on 5 matching bases. Trimming removed 1 base at V and 6 bases at J, with 10 bases between. The CDR3 is 12 amino acids. CDR1 and CDR2 (germline): GTSNPN, SVGIG (reference sequence). The CDR3 DNA reads as TGTGCCTGGAGTGATGCCCGGGGCGAGCAGTACTTC. This encodes CAWSDARGEQYF. Variable domain in full (rest from reference TRBV30 and TRBJ2-7): SQTIHQWPATLVQPVGSPLSLECTVEGTSNPNLYWYRQAAGRGLQLLFYSVGIGQISSEVPQNLSASRPQDRQFILSSKKLLLSDSGFYLCAWSDARGEQYFGPGTRLTVT.

The V and J genes are TRBV19 and TRBJ1-4; D call uncertain. The CDR3 sequence is 11 residues long. Germline CDR1 LNHDA, CDR2 SQIVND (reference sequence). V shed 2 bases and J shed 14 bases, with 9 bases lying between them. CDR3 DNA: TGTGCCAGTAGTATAAGCAGGACTCTGTTTTTT. It specifies CASSISRTLFF. The full variable domain, completed using reference TRBV19 and TRBJ1-4, is DGGITQSPKYLFRKEGQNVTLSCEQNLNHDAMYWYRQDPGQGLRLIYYSQIVNDFQKGDIAEGYSVSREKKESFPLTVTSAQKNPTAFYLCASSISRTLFFGSGTQLSVL.

The chain employs TRBV29-1 and TRBJ1-1; 9 bases are shared with TRBD1. Germline CDR1 is SQVTM and CDR2 is ANQGSEA. Trimming cost V 6 bases and J 4 bases; bases outside gene matches: 0. This CDR3 comprises 11 residues. The DNA of the CDR3 is TGCAGCGTGACAGGGGGCACTGAAGCTTTCTTT. Translating it yields CSVTGGTEAFF. Filled out from reference TRBV29-1 and TRBJ1-1, the complete variable domain reads SAVISQKPSRDICQRGTSLTIQCQVDSQVTMMFWYRQQPGQSLTLIATANQGSEATYESGFVIDKFPISRPNLTFSTLTVSNMSPEDSSIYLCSVTGGTEAFFGQGTRLTVV.

The V gene is TRBV6-5, the J gene TRBJ2-4; D remains unclear. V dropped 4 bases and J dropped 7 bases, with 11 bases sitting between them. The germline gives CDR1 MNHEY, CDR2 SVGAGI. CDR3 length equals 13 residues. CDR3 sequence (DNA): TGTGCCAGCAGTTCCCCAGGATCGAACATTCAGTACTTC. Protein: CASSSPGSNIQYF.

The chain is built from TRBV5-1 and TRBJ1-3, with TRBD1 matching over 8 bases. This CDR3 has 16 residues. CDR1 is SGHRS, CDR2 YFSETQ, per germline. V gave up 0 bases and J gave up 0 bases; unmatched junction bases: 2. The CDR3 sequence: CASSLGDRLSGNTIYF. CDR3 nucleotide sequence: TGCGCCAGCAGCTTGGGGGACAGGCTCTCTGGAAACACCATATATTTT.

The V and J genes are TRBV5-4 and TRBJ1-2; D unresolved. Germline CDR1 is SGHNT and CDR2 is YYREEE (reference sequence). The CDR3 totals 15 residues. Trimming cost V 0 bases and J 4 bases, with 13 bases left between them. The CDR3 protein is CASSLGAYPFYGYTF. The CDR3, as DNA: TGTGCCAGCAGCTTGGGGGCTTACCCATTCTATGGCTACACCTTC.

The chain joins TRBV6-5 to TRBJ2-5, with no clear D. The CDR3 totals 12 residues. Trimming left V 0 bases short and J 5 bases short, with 4 bases between. Germline CDR1 reads MNHEY; CDR2 reads SVGAGI. The CDR3 DNA reads as TGTGCCAGCAGTTACTCCTTTGAGACCCAGTACTTC. This encodes CASSYSFETQYF.

This clone was seen many times. The chain joins TRBV7-2 to TRBJ1-2, with TRBD1 matching over 12 bases. Germline V gives CDR1 SGHTA, CDR2 FQGNSA. J lost 4 bases, V lost 4 bases, and 10 bases had no gene match. The CDR3 has 17 residues. This CDR3 is CASSSGTGGLWSYGYTF. As DNA, the CDR3 is TGTGCCAGCAGCTCCGGGACAGGGGGCCTTTGGAGCTATGGCTACACCTTC.

The chain joins TRBV6-4 to TRBJ2-2; weak D call: TRBD2 (6 bases). This CDR3 spans 14 amino acids. The germline V gene encodes CDR1 MRHNA and CDR2 SNTAGT. The germline V and J ends were trimmed by 6 bases and 5 bases, with 13 bases remaining between them. CDR3 loop: CASREAGITGELFF. CDR3 sequence (DNA): TGTGCCAGCAGAGAGGCGGGGATAACCGGGGAGCTGTTTTTT.

A single count supports this clone. The chain carries TRBV13 and TRBJ1-2; 9 positions match TRBD1. The CDR3 contains 13 residues. Trimming took 7 bases from V and 3 from J; bases not matched to a gene: 3. CDR1 and CDR2 from the germline V gene are PRHDT and FYEKMQ (reference sequence). The CDR3 sequence: CASTRDRDYGYTF. The CDR3 DNA follows: TGTGCCAGCACCCGGGACAGGGACTATGGCTACACCTTC.

This clone was seen only once. V usage is TRBV28 and J usage is TRBJ2-2; D unclear. Looked up from germline, CDR1 is MDHEN and CDR2 is SYDVKM. Trimming removed 4 bases at V and 2 bases at J, with 2 bases between. CDR3 length: 12 amino acids. CDR3 residues: CASSSNTGELFF. In nucleotides, the CDR3 is TGTGCCAGCAGTTCAAACACCGGGGAGCTGTTTTTT.

In this sample, this clone turned up once. This sequence joins TRBV6-5 and TRBJ2-1; D not resolved. This CDR3 has 15 amino acids. Looked up from germline, CDR1 is MNHEY and CDR2 is SVGAGI. Trimming removed 4 bases at V and 5 bases at J, with 15 bases between. CDR3 loop: CASSSRWQANNEQFF. Written as DNA, the CDR3 is TGTGCCAGCAGTTCAAGGTGGCAGGCAAACAATGAGCAGTTCTTC.

V gene TRBV19 combines with J gene TRBJ2-3, with 8 nucleotides matching TRBD2. The CDR3 spans 14 residues. Germline values: CDR1 LNHDA, CDR2 SQIVND (reference sequence). Unmatched junction bases numbered 5, after V lost 5 bases and J lost 4 bases. The CDR3 loop reads CASSFSGSSDTQYF. CDR3 nucleotides: TGTGCCAGTAGTTTCAGCGGGAGTTCAGATACGCAGTATTTT.

The CDR3 DNA follows: TGTGCCAGCTCACCCGACCACAGGGGATCTGGAAACACCATATATTTT. This gives the protein CASSPDHRGSGNTIYF. V is TRBV18 and J is TRBJ1-3; 7 nucleotides align to TRBD1. CDR1 and CDR2 from the germline V gene are KGHSH and LQKENI. The V and J ends lost 3 bases and 1 base, in that order; junction bases with no gene match: 6. CDR3 length: 16 residues.

The V call is TRBV5-1, the J call TRBJ2-5; tentative D call: TRBD1 (5 bases). The germline V and J ends were trimmed by 7 bases and 1 base, with 8 bases remaining between them. CDR1 and CDR2 from the germline V gene are SGHRS and YFSETQ. The CDR3 runs 12 residues. CDR3 in DNA: TGCGCCAGCCAGGGTGGCCAAGAGACCCAGTACTTC. As protein: CASQGGQETQYF.

This sequence joins TRBV7-2 and TRBJ2-7; 16 nucleotides agree with TRBD2. This CDR3 spans 15 amino acids. Germline V gene sequence: CDR1 SGHTA, CDR2 FQGNSA. The V gene end was trimmed by 5 bases and the J gene end by 7 bases; junction bases not matched to a gene: 5. The CDR3 spells CASSRGLAGGQEQYF. CDR3 in DNA: TGTGCCAGCAGCAGGGGACTAGCGGGAGGGCAGGAGCAGTACTTC.

This clone turned up a few times. The rearrangement links TRBV19 to TRBJ2-3; 9 bases agree with TRBD1. Germline CDR1 is LNHDA and CDR2 is SQIVND (reference sequence). CDR3 length: 14 residues. J gave up 7 bases and V 5 bases, and 7 bases lay outside the gene matches. The CDR3 loop reads CASSATGGPNTQYF. The CDR3 DNA follows: TGTGCCAGTAGTGCGACAGGGGGACCAAATACGCAGTATTTT.

J is TRBJ2-3 and V is TRBV28, with 9 bases aligning to TRBD2. V was clipped by 3 bases and J by 5 bases; unmatched bases: 3. Germline CDR1 and CDR2: MDHEN and SYDVKM. The CDR3 spans 14 residues. CDR3 in amino acids: CASSFGGRVDTQYF. In DNA form, the CDR3 reads TGTGCCAGCAGTTTTGGCGGGAGGGTAGATACGCAGTATTTT.

The chain recombines TRBV5-1 with TRBJ2-7, with TRBD1 as a possible D gene (7 bases). V lost 6 bases, J lost 5 bases, and 21 bases lay in between. In germline, CDR1 is SGHRS, CDR2 YFSETQ. There are 15 residues in the CDR3. The CDR3 spells CASKGSPGGYNEQYF. CDR3 in DNA: TGCGCCAGCAAGGGTAGTCCAGGGGGGTATAACGAGCAGTACTTC.

There are a few counts of this clone. The rearrangement links TRBV13 to TRBJ1-2, with a tentative D call TRBD1 (5 bases). V was cut by 5 bases and J by 0 bases, with 7 bases left in between. Per germline, CDR1 PRHDT and CDR2 FYEKMQ (reference sequence). The CDR3 is 13 amino acids. The CDR3 loop is CASSAGANYGYTF. The DNA of the CDR3 is TGTGCCAGCAGCGCGGGGGCTAACTATGGCTACACCTTC.

This chain joins TRBV18 and TRBJ2-5; possible D gene TRBD2, 6 bases. CDR3 length: 15 amino acids. V was shortened by 5 bases and J by 2 bases, with 15 bases between the two germline ends. The germline V gene has CDR1 KGHSH and CDR2 LQKENI. Here the CDR3 reads CASSSFGLPQETQYF. DNA for the CDR3: TGTGCCAGCTCATCTTTTGGACTACCACAAGAGACCCAGTACTTC. Combining the CDR3 with reference TRBV18 and TRBJ2-5 gives the whole variable domain NAGVMQNPRHLVRRRGQEARLRCSPMKGHSHVYWYRQLPEEGLKFMVYLQKENIIDESGMPKERFSAEFPKEGPSILRIQQVVRGDSAAYFCASSSFGLPQETQYFGPGTRLLVL.

The CDR3 nucleotides are TGTGCCAGCAGTGCTGGGACAGTTGGAAGCTCCTACGAGCAGTACTTC. Its protein product is CASSAGTVGSSYEQYF. This chain links TRBV6-1 with TRBJ2-7, with TRBD1 matching 7 bases. CDR1 and CDR2 (germline): MNHNS, SASEGT. This CDR3 has 16 residues. After removal of 4 bases from V and 0 bases from J, the junction contained 9 bases not matched to a gene.

This clone was seen a handful of times. The chain combines TRBV6-5 with TRBJ2-2, with 9 bases matching TRBD1. J was trimmed by 4 bases and V by 6 bases; bases with no gene match: 6. The CDR3 consists of 15 residues. Germline V lookup: CDR1 MNHEY, CDR2 SVGAGI. For the CDR3, the DNA is TGTGCCAGCAGCCCCACAGGGGGCGTCACCGGGGAGCTGTTTTTT. It translates to CASSPTGGVTGELFF.

The chain couples TRBV9 to TRBJ2-2; TRBD2 matches 8 bases. Germline V gene lookup returns CDR1 SGDLS and CDR2 YYNGEE. With V trimmed by 2 bases and J by 2 bases, 11 bases remained unmatched. The CDR3 contains 18 residues. The CDR3 loop is CASSVSYGRARNTGELFF. The CDR3 DNA reads as TGTGCCAGCAGCGTTTCTTACGGGAGGGCCCGCAACACCGGGGAGCTGTTTTTT. The full variable domain, completed using reference TRBV9 and TRBJ2-2, is DSGVTQTPKHLITATGQRVTLRCSPRSGDLSVYWYQQSLDQGLQFLIQYYNGEERAKGNILERFSAQQFPDLHSELNLSSLELGDSALYFCASSVSYGRARNTGELFFGEGSRLTVL.